This T cell receptor (beta chain) was obtained from a study of memory CD4+ T cells and cytomegalovirus serostatus. Profiled with immunoSEQ multiplex PCR; TCRdb holds only in-frame clones, not every one. Of tens of thousands of clones in the sample, 82% were seen once. The sort gate was single viable CD3+CD4+CD8-CD45RO+ cells for memory CD4+ T cells. CDR1 is SGHNT, CDR2 YYREEE, per germline (reference sequence). The CDR3 is 14 amino acids. V lost 0 bases and J 3 bases, leaving 9 bases between the germline ends. The sequence came from an adult in good health and CMV-seronegative. V gene TRBV5-4 combines with J gene TRBJ2-5, with D tentatively TRBD1 or TRBD2 (5 bases each). Sample: memory CD4+ T cells from blood. The DNA of the CDR3 is TGTGCCAGCAGCTTGGCGGGGACCGAAGAGACCCAGTACTTC. It yields the protein CASSLAGTEETQYF. Using reference TRBV5-4 and TRBJ2-5 for the parts outside the CDR3, the full variable domain is ETGVTQSPTHLIKTRGQQVTLRCSSQSGHNTVSWYQQALGQGPQFIFQYYREEENGRGNFPPRFSGLQFPNYSSELNVNALELDDSALYLCASSLAGTEETQYFGPGTRLLVL.